This entry lists 15 T cell receptor beta chains sequenced from one sample in a study of T cells expressing NK-cell markers. TCRdb re-called the 5' RACE reads and shows each CDR3 protein once, DNA omitted. Recorded for this sample: under 500,000 distinct CDR3 sequences. Sequenced sample: blood T cells: a sorted CD56 or NKG2C T cell subset, CD4+ or CD8+ T cells, or bulk PBMC T cells (not recorded which). The source is a woman aged 18-70 years in good health.

The chain is built from TRBV9 and TRBJ2-7; TCRdb's assignment of TRBD1 cannot be checked, as there is no DNA. CDR3 length: 14 residues. Germline loops: CDR1 SGDLS, CDR2 YYNGEE. The CDR3 is CASSVGQGVYEQYF.

The gene calls are TRBV20-1 and TRBJ1-1. Germline CDR1 DFQATT, CDR2 SNEGSKA (reference sequence). The CDR3 loop spans 12 amino acids. The chain's CDR3 is CSARAQGFEAFF.

V usage is TRBV7-2 and J usage is TRBJ2-1; TCRdb returns TRBD2, unconfirmable since there is no DNA. The germline gives CDR1 SGHTA, CDR2 FQGNSA. This CDR3 has 17 residues. Here the CDR3 reads CASSLPIAGGTLNEQFF.

V and J are TRBV4-3 and TRBJ2-2; TCRdb outputs TRBD1, but without DNA this stays unchecked. Germline CDR1 and CDR2: LGHNA and YSLEER. The CDR3 loop spans 16 amino acids. The CDR3 here is CASSRDKSVGTGELFF.

The CDR3 reads CASSQDRQLYEQYF. This chain links TRBV5-1 with TRBJ2-7; lacking DNA, the TRBD1 call made by TCRdb goes unchecked. The germline V gene has CDR1 SGHRS and CDR2 YFSETQ. There are 14 residues in the CDR3.

The genes are TRBV4-3 and TRBJ1-1; the D call of TRBD1 rests on TCRdb alone, since no DNA is present to check it. CDR3 length: 17 amino acids. The germline CDR1 and CDR2 sequences are LGHNA and YSLEER. CDR3 in amino acids: CASSQEAVGGANTEAFF.

V and J are TRBV24-1 and TRBJ2-1; as DNA is missing, the TRBD2 call by TCRdb cannot be tested. The CDR3 consists of 15 residues. Looked up from germline, CDR1 is KGHDR and CDR2 is SFDVKD. The CDR3 reads CATSEPDSGTDEQFF.

This sequence joins TRBV12-3 or TRBV12-4 and TRBJ1-1. The CDR3 has 11 amino acids. CDR3 protein: CASSSGYGAFF.

This chain uses TRBV27 with TRBJ1-1; no DNA is available, so the TRBD1 call from TCRdb remains unchecked. Per germline, CDR1 MNHEY and CDR2 SMNVEV (reference sequence). This CDR3 contains 14 residues. The CDR3 here is CASSLARGINEAFF.

The chain has TRBV7-9 and TRBJ2-3; the TCRdb call, TRBD1, lacks DNA for checking. The CDR3 has 15 residues. Germline V gene data show CDR1 as SEHNR and CDR2 as FQNEAQ (reference sequence). CDR3: CASLTGVSSTDTQYF.

The V call is TRBV29-1, the J call TRBJ1-1; the D gene TCRdb calls, TRBD1, cannot be checked with no DNA. The length of the CDR3 is 17 residues. CDR1 SQVTM and CDR2 ANQGSEA come from the germline V gene. Here the CDR3 reads CSVETTGQGVFNTEAFF.

The chain has TRBV6-2 or TRBV6-3 and TRBJ1-1; without DNA, the TCRdb call of TRBD1 cannot be checked. Looked up from germline, CDR1 is MNHEY and CDR2 is SVGEGT. CDR3 length: 15 residues. The CDR3 here is CASHPTGQMNTEAFF.

The chain employs TRBV3-1 and TRBJ2-1; lacking DNA, the TRBD2 call made by TCRdb goes unchecked. The CDR3 spans 16 residues. The germline V gene has CDR1 LGHDT and CDR2 YNNKEL (reference sequence). This CDR3 reads CASSQAAGPSYNEQFF.

The chain uses TRBV11-2 and TRBJ2-3; TCRdb picks TRBD2, but there is no DNA to check that call. The germline gives CDR1 SGHAT, CDR2 FQNNGV. The length of the CDR3 is 18 residues. CDR3 in amino acids: CASSLQVGLAGPTDTQYF. The full variable domain, its missing parts supplied by reference TRBV11-2 and TRBJ2-3, is EAGVAQSPRYKIIEKRQSVAFWCNPISGHATLYWYQQILGQGPKLLIQFQNNGVVDDSQLPKDRFSAERLKGVDSTLKIQPAKLEDSAVYLCASSLQVGLAGPTDTQYFGPGTRLTVL.

V is TRBV28 and J is TRBJ2-2. Germline CDR1 reads MDHEN; CDR2 reads SYDVKM. The CDR3 is 12 residues long. CDR3 sequence reads: CASSLVIGELFF.